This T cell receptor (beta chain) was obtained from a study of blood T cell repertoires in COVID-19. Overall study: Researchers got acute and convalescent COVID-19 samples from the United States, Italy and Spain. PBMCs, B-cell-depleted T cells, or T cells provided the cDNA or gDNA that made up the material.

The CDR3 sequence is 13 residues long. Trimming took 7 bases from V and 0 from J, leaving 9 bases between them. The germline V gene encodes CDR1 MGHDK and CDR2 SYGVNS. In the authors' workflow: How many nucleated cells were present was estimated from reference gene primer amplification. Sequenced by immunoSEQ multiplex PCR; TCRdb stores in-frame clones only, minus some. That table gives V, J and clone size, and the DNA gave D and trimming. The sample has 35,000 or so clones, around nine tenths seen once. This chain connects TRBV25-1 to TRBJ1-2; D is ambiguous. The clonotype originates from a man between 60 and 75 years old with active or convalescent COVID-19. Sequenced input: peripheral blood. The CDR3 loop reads CASKDLTNYGYTF. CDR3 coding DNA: TGTGCCAGCAAAGACTTAACTAACTATGGCTACACCTTC.